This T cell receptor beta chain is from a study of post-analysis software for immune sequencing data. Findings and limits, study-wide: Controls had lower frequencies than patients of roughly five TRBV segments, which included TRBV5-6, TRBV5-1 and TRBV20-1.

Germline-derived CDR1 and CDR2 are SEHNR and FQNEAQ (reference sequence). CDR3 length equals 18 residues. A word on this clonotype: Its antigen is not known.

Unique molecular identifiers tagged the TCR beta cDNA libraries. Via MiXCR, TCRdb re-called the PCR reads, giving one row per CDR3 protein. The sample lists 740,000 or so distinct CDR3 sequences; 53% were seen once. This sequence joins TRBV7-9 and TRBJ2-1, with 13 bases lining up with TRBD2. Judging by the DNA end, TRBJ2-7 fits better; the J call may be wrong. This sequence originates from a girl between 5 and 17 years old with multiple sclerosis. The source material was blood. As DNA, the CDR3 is TGTGCCAGCAGCTCCCCGACTGGACTAGCGGGAGCAGCTGATGAGCAGTACTTC. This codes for CASSSPTGLAGAADEQYF.